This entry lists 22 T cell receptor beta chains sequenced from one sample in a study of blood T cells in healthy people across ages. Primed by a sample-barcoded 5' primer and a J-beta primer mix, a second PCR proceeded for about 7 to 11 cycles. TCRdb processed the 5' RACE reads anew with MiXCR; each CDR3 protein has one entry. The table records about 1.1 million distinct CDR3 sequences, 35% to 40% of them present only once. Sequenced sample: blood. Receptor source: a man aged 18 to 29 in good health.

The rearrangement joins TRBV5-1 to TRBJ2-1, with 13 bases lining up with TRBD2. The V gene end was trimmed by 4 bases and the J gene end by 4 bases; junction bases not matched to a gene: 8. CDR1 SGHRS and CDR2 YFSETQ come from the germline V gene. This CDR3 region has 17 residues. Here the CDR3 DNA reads TGCGCCAGCAGCCTACTAGCGGGGGGGCCCCGTTACAATGAGCAGTTCTTC. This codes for CASSLLAGGPRYNEQFF.

The CDR3 DNA sequence: TGTGCCAGCAGCTTAGTAGGGCGAAGAGGCTACACCTTC. Translation gives CASSLVGRRGYTF. The V gene is TRBV7-6, the J gene TRBJ1-2; no clear D gene. The V gene lost 1 base and the J gene lost 8 bases, with 11 bases spanning the gap. The CDR3 runs 13 residues. The germline CDR1 and CDR2 sequences are SGHVS and FNYEAQ.

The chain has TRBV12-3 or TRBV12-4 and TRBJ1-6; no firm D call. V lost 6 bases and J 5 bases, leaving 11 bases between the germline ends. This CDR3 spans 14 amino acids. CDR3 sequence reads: CASSPTDHNSPLHF. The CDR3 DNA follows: TGTGCCAGCAGCCCCACAGACCATAATTCACCCCTCCACTTT.

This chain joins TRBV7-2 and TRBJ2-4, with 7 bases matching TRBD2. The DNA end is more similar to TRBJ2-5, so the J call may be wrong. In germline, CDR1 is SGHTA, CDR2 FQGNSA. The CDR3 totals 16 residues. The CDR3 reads CASSLQRERGRETQYF. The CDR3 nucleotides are TGTGCCAGCAGCTTACAACGGGAGCGGGGTCGAGAGACCCAGTACTTC.

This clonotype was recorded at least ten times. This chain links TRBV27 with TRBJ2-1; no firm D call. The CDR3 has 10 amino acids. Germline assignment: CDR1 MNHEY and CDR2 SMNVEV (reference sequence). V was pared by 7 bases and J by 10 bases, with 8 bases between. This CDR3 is CASKGDEQFF. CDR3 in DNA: TGTGCCAGCAAAGGTGACGAGCAGTTCTTC.

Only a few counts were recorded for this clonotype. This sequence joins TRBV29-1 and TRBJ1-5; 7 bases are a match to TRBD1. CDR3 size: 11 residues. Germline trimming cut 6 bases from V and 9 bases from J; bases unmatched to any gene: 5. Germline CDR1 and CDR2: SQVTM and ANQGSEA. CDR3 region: CSVGGDRPQHF. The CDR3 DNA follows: TGCAGCGTGGGGGGGGACAGGCCCCAGCATTTT.

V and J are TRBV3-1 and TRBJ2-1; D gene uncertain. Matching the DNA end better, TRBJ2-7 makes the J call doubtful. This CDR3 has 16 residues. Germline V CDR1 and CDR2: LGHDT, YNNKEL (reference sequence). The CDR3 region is CASSPPTGFSYNEQYF. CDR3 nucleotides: TGTGCCAGCAGCCCTCCGACCGGATTCTCCTACAATGAGCAGTACTTC.

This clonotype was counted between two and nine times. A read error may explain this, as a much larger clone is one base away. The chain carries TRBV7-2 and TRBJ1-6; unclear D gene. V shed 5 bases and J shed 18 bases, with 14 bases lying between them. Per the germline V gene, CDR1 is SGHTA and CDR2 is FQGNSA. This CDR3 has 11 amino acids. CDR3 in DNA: TGTGCCAGCAGCGCCAACAGAGCCCCCCACTTT. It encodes CASSANRAPHF.

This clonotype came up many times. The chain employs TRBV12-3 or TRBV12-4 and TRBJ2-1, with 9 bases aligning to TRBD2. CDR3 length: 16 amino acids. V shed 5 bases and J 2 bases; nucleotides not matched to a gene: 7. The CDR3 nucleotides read TGTGCCAGCAGTCCACGTGCGGGGGGGCCCTACAATGAGCAGTTCTTC. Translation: CASSPRAGGPYNEQFF.

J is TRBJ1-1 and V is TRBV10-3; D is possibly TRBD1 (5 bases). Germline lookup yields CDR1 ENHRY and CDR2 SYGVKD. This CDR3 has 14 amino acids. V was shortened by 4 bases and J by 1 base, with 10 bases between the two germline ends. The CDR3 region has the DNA TGTGCCATCAGTGTGGGGGTAAAGAACACTGAAGCTTTCTTT. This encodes CAISVGVKNTEAFF.

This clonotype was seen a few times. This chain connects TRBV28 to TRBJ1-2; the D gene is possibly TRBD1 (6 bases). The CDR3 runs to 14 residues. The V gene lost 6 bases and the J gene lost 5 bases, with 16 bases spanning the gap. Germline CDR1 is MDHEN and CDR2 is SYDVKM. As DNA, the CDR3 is TGTGCCAGCAGCGAGGTGACAGGCTTTTATGGCTACACCTTC. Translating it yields CASSEVTGFYGYTF.

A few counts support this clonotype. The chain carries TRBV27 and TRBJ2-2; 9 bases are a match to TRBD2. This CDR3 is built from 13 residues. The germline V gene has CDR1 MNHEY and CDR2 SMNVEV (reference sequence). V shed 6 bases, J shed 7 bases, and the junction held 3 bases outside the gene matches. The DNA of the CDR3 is TGTGCCAGCAGAAGGCGGGGGGGCGGGGAGCTGTTTTTT. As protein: CASRRRGGGELFF.

The CDR3 spells CASSVRAGGEKLFF. In nucleotides, the CDR3 is TGCGCCAGCAGCGTTAGGGCGGGAGGCGAAAAACTGTTTTTT. The chain carries TRBV4-3 and TRBJ1-4; D remains unclear. V was cut by 5 bases and J by 8 bases, with 15 bases left in between. The germline V gene encodes CDR1 LGHNA and CDR2 YSLEER. This CDR3 contains 14 residues.

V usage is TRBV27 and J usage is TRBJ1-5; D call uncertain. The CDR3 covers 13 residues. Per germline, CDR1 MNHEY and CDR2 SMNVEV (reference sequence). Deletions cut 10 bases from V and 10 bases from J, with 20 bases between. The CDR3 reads CATAAAGPIPQHF. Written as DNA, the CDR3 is TGTGCCACTGCGGCGGCAGGTCCTATTCCCCAGCATTTT.

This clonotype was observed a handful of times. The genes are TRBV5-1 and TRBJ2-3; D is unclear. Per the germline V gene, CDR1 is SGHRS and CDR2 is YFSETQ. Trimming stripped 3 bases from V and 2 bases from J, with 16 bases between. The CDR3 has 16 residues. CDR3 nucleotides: TGCGCCAGCAGCTCCTCGAACTCGCCCACCACAGATACGCAGTATTTT. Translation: CASSSSNSPTTDTQYF.

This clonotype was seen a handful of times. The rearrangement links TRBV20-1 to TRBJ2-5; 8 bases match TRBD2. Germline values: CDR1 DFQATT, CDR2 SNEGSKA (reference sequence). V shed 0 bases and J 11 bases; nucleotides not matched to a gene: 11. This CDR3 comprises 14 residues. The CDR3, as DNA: TGCAGTGCTAGAGACATCCTGTCCGGGGGGGAGCAGTACTTC. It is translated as CSARDILSGGEQYF.

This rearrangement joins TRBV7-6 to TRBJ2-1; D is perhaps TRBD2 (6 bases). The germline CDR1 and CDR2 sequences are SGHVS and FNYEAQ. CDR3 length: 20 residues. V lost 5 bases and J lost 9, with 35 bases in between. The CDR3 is CASSPSREPQDYFKAREQFF. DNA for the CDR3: TGTGCCAGCAGCCCCTCTAGGGAGCCCCAGGACTACTTTAAAGCGCGTGAGCAGTTCTTC.

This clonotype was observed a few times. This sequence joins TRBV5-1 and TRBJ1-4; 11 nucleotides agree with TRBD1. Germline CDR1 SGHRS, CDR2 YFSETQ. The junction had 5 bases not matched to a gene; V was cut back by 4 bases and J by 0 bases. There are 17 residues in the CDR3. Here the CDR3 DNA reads TGCGCCAGCAGCGGGGACAGGGGGACCTCAACTAATGAAAAACTGTTTTTT. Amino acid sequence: CASSGDRGTSTNEKLFF. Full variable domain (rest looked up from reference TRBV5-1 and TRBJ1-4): KAGVTQTPRYLIKTRGQQVTLSCSPISGHRSVSWYQQTPGQGLQFLFEYFSETQRNKGNFPGRFSGRQFSNSRSEMNVSTLELGDSALYLCASSGDRGTSTNEKLFFGSGTQLSVL.

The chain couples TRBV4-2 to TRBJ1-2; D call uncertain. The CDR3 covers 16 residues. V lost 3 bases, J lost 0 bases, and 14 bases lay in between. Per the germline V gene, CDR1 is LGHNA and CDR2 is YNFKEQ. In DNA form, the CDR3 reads TGTGCCAGCAGCCACGGACGGGCAGAACCTAACTATGGCTACACCTTC. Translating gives CASSHGRAEPNYGYTF.

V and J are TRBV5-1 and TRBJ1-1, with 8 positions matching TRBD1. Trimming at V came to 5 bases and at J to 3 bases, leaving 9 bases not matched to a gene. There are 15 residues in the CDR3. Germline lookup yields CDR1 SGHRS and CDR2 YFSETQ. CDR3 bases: TGCGCCAGCAGTCTTGAGGTGACAGGGGACACTGAAGCTTTCTTT. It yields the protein CASSLEVTGDTEAFF.

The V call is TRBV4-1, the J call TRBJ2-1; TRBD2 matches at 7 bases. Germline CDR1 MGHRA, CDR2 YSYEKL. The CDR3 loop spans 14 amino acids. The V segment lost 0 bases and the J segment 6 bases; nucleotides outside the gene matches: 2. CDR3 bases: TGCGCCAGCAGCCAAGAATGGGGGGGCAATGAGCAGTTCTTC. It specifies CASSQEWGGNEQFF.

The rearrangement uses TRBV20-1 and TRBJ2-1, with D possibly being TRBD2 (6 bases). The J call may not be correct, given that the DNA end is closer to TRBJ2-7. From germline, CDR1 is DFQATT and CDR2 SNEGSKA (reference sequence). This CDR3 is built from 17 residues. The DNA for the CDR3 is TGCAGTGCTGGGACGCGAGCGGGCGTGGGTACCTACAATGAGCAGTACTTC. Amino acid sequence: CSAGTRAGVGTYNEQYF.